This is a list of T cell receptor beta chains from one sample in a study of T cell clones after liver transplantation. Assay: immunoSEQ multiplex PCR; the TCRdb copy retains only in-frame clones and omits some. In the table there are roughly 100,000 clones, 82% of which are singletons. Sequencing was performed on CD4+ T cells from blood, taken before liver transplant. The receptors here all came from a human donor who received a liver transplant. The CDR3 runs from the conserved cysteine through the conserved F or W. D genes are given only for firm matches. Expanded clones are given a class, and other clones once, few, many or no size at all.

j_call	d_call	clone_size	v_call	cdr3_aa	cdr3_nt
TRBJ2-7	TRBD2	NA	TRBV28	CASSLSGLAGSSRAYEQYF	TGTGCCAGCAGTTTATCGGGACTAGCGGGATCCTCACGCGCCTACGAGCAGTACTTC
TRBJ2-7	TRBD2	NA	TRBV10-2	CASSEALAGGNLYEQYF	TGCGCCAGCAGTGAGGCCCTAGCGGGGGGGAACCTCTACGAGCAGTACTTC
TRBJ2-2	NA	NA	TRBV7-7	CASSLVGGELFF	TGTGCCAGCAGCTTAGTGGGTGGGGAGCTGTTTTTT
TRBJ1-4	NA	NA	TRBV5-1	CASRRVMGEKLFF	TGCGCCAGCAGGCGGGTCATGGGTGAAAAACTGTTTTTT
TRBJ1-5	TRBD1	NA	TRBV7-9	CASSGEGGWSQPQHF	TGTGCCAGCAGCGGCGAAGGGGGCTGGAGTCAGCCCCAGCATTTT
TRBJ2-2	TRBD1	few	TRBV2	CASRTGQGGRNTGELFF	TGTGCCAGCAGAACGGGACAGGGTGGTCGGAACACCGGGGAGCTGTTTTTT
TRBJ2-5	NA	NA	TRBV5-1	CASSLVTTQETQYF	TGCGCCAGCAGCTTGGTTACTACGCAAGAGACCCAGTACTTC
TRBJ1-2	NA	NA	TRBV5-4	CTSSLGRAGVYGYTF	TGTACCAGCAGCTTGGGGAGGGCAGGGGTTTATGGCTACACCTTC
TRBJ1-5	TRBD1	NA	TRBV28	CASSPGQGVNQPQHF	TGTGCCAGCAGTCCCGGACAGGGGGTCAATCAGCCCCAGCATTTT
TRBJ2-7	NA	NA	TRBV5-1	CASSLTTGSIPNEQYF	TGCGCCAGCAGCTTGACTACAGGGTCAATTCCAAACGAGCAGTACTTC
TRBJ2-5	TRBD1	once	TRBV5-6	CASSFSGTGVTQYF	TGTGCCAGCAGCTTCTCCGGGACAGGGGTAACCCAGTACTTC
TRBJ1-3	NA	NA	TRBV2	CASSERGLNTIYF	TGTGCCAGCAGTGAAAGAGGGCTAAACACCATATATTTT
TRBJ2-7	NA	NA	TRBV13	CASSLSGGDSYEQYF	TGTGCCAGCAGCTTGTCCGGGGGAGATTCGTACGAGCAGTACTTC
TRBJ1-1	NA	NA	TRBV6-1	CASTRNTEAFF	TGTGCCAGCACCAGGAACACTGAAGCTTTCTTT
TRBJ1-2	NA	once	TRBV9	CASSASPNRDHGYTF	TGTGCCAGCAGCGCCAGCCCGAACCGAGATCATGGCTACACCTTC
TRBJ1-2	TRBD1	NA	TRBV5-1	CASSLADRGYGYTF	TGCGCCAGCAGCTTGGCGGACAGGGGCTATGGCTACACCTTC
TRBJ2-3	NA	NA	TRBV30	CAWTIADTQYF	TGTGCCTGGACCATAGCAGATACGCAGTATTTT
TRBJ2-2	NA	NA	TRBV15	CATGKANTGELFF	TGTGCCACCGGCAAGGCGAACACCGGGGAGCTGTTTTTT
TRBJ1-1	TRBD1	NA	TRBV6-6	CASRRQGAGTEAFF	TGTGCCAGCAGGCGACAGGGGGCTGGAACTGAAGCTTTCTTT
TRBJ1-1	TRBD1	NA	TRBV18	CASSPGTGVTEAFF	TGTGCCAGCTCACCAGGGACAGGGGTCACTGAAGCTTTCTTT
TRBJ2-2	NA	NA	TRBV7-6	CASSLKSRDTGELFF	TGTGCCAGCAGCTTAAAGAGTAGAGACACCGGGGAGCTGTTTTTT
TRBJ2-3	NA	NA	TRBV5-4	CASMEGRTDTQYF	TGTGCCAGCATGGAGGGCCGCACAGATACGCAGTATTTT
TRBJ1-2	NA	NA	TRBV2	CASSLAGLYGYTF	TGTGCCAGCAGCCTGGCAGGACTCTATGGCTACACCTTC
TRBJ1-2	TRBD1	once	TRBV5-1	CASSLRDRGNYGYTF	TGCGCCAGCAGCTTGCGGGACAGGGGTAACTATGGCTACACCTTC
TRBJ2-2	TRBD2	NA	TRBV7-3	CASSPGLAGGTNTGELFF	TGTGCCAGCAGCCCTGGACTAGCGGGAGGAACGAACACCGGGGAGCTGTTTTTT
TRBJ2-7	NA	few	TRBV6-5	CASSYRGTAYEQYF	TGTGCCAGCAGTTACCGCGGGACAGCCTACGAGCAGTACTTC
TRBJ1-5	NA	NA	TRBV4-1	CASSQDVSNQPQHF	TGCGCCAGCAGCCAAGATGTCAGCAATCAGCCCCAGCATTTT
TRBJ1-2	TRBD1	NA	TRBV18	CASSLETGANYGYTF	TGTGCCAGCTCACTTGAGACAGGGGCGAACTATGGCTACACCTTC
TRBJ2-3	NA	NA	TRBV27	CASKLKQGRGTDTQYF	TGTGCCAGCAAACTAAAACAGGGGAGGGGCACAGATACGCAGTATTTT
TRBJ1-6	TRBD1	NA	TRBV10-3	CAISAGQGASPLHF	TGTGCCATCAGTGCCGGACAGGGGGCCTCACCCCTCCACTTT
TRBJ2-5	NA	NA	TRBV11-2	CASSAAGTTQYF	TGTGCCAGCAGCGCCGCGGGGACGACCCAGTACTTC
TRBJ2-1	NA	once	TRBV5-6	CASSPPGGSYNEQFF	TGTGCCAGCAGCCCTCCTGGAGGTTCCTACAATGAGCAGTTCTTC
TRBJ2-7	TRBD1	NA	TRBV7-7	CASSLGQGHYEQYF	TGTGCCAGCAGCTTGGGACAGGGACACTACGAGCAGTACTTC
TRBJ1-2	NA	NA	TRBV9	CASSVETGYGYTF	TGTGCCAGCAGCGTAGAGACCGGCTATGGCTACACCTTC
TRBJ1-2	NA	NA	TRBV7-8	CASSSPTRSGYTF	TGTGCCAGCAGCTCCCCGACAAGGAGTGGCTACACCTTC
TRBJ1-4	NA	NA	TRBV7-9	CASSFTGQANEKLFF	TGTGCCAGCAGCTTCACAGGGCAAGCTAATGAAAAACTGTTTTTT
TRBJ2-3	NA	NA	TRBV7-8	CASSSGRRGADTQYF	TGTGCCAGCAGCTCGGGACGGCGCGGCGCAGATACGCAGTATTTT
TRBJ2-2	TRBD1	NA	TRBV18	CASWDRALAGELFF	TGTGCCAGCTGGGACAGGGCATTGGCCGGGGAGCTGTTTTTT
TRBJ1-1	NA	NA	TRBV6-5	CASSTGSQVYTEAFF	TGTGCCAGCAGTACTGGGAGCCAGGTATACACTGAAGCTTTCTTT
TRBJ1-1	NA	once	TRBV6-1	CASSARGTMGTEAFF	TGTGCCAGCTCAGCTAGGGGTACGATGGGCACTGAAGCTTTCTTT
TRBJ2-1	NA	NA	TRBV28	CASSLTSSYNEQFF	TGTGCCAGCAGTTTAACTAGCTCCTACAATGAGCAGTTCTTC
TRBJ2-7	TRBD2	NA	TRBV28	CASSFIASGAYEQYF	TGTGCCAGCAGTTTTATTGCTAGCGGGGCCTACGAGCAGTACTTC
TRBJ2-4	NA	medium-sized	TRBV19	CASKTGVPKNIQYF	TGTGCCAGTAAAACGGGAGTTCCCAAAAACATTCAGTACTTC
TRBJ1-2	NA	NA	TRBV7-8	CASSFGGVNGYTF	TGTGCCAGCAGCTTCGGAGGGGTCAATGGCTACACCTTC
TRBJ2-7	TRBD2	NA	TRBV14	CASSQDKSSGSYEQYF	TGTGCCAGCAGCCAAGACAAGAGCAGCGGGAGTTACGAGCAGTACTTC
TRBJ1-1	NA	NA	TRBV10-3	CAISESTPNTEAFF	TGTGCCATCAGTGAGTCGACACCAAACACTGAAGCTTTCTTT
TRBJ1-1	NA	NA	TRBV28	CASRTGLSEAFF	TGTGCCAGCAGAACAGGGTTGTCTGAAGCTTTCTTT
TRBJ2-3	TRBD1	NA	TRBV27	CASSLIATGGTDTQYF	TGTGCCAGCAGTTTAATAGCGACAGGGGGCACAGATACGCAGTATTTT